One sample yielded the 2 T cell receptor beta chains listed below, sequenced in a study of blood T cell repertoires in COVID-19. Using immunoSEQ multiplex PCR, the repertoire was profiled, and TCRdb retains in-frame clones only, with some absent. Seen here are over 200,000 clones, almost 85% observed once, and the top ten hold 12%. Sample: peripheral blood. The receptors originated from a woman aged 40 to 50 with acute or convalescent COVID-19.

The chain carries TRBV28 and TRBJ1-6; 8 bases align to TRBD1. Germline V gene lookup returns CDR1 MDHEN and CDR2 SYDVKM. The CDR3 extends over 14 amino acids. V lost 4 bases, J lost 8 bases, and 4 bases stayed unmatched. Here the CDR3 reads CASSSTGGDSPLHF. The CDR3, as DNA: TGTGCCAGCAGTTCTACAGGGGGTGATTCACCCCTCCACTTT.

The rearrangement joins TRBV5-1 to TRBJ2-2, with 10 bases fitting TRBD1. CDR1 is SGHRS, CDR2 YFSETQ, per germline. This CDR3 has 18 amino acids. With 0 bases clipped from V and 3 bases from J, the junction kept 8 bases outside the gene matches. CDR3 bases: TGCGCCAGCAGCTTGGGAGAGGCGGGACAGGGGTACACCGGGGAGCTGTTTTTT. This gives the protein CASSLGEAGQGYTGELFF. Full variable domain (remainder filled in from reference TRBV5-1 and TRBJ2-2): KAGVTQTPRYLIKTRGQQVTLSCSPISGHRSVSWYQQTPGQGLQFLFEYFSETQRNKGNFPGRFSGRQFSNSRSEMNVSTLELGDSALYLCASSLGEAGQGYTGELFFGEGSRLTVL.